This T cell receptor (beta chain) was retrieved from a study of blood T cells in healthy people across ages. Study findings and constraints: Older individuals had lower TCR beta diversity per million T cells (the decline was roughly linear). Fewer expanded clones and more diversity marked long-lived versus aged donors.

Sample-barcoded 5' priming and a J-beta primer mix drove a second PCR of about 6 to 11 cycles. Researchers report that a template-switch adaptor with 12 random nucleotides tagged each cDNA molecule. Each sample provided no less than 2.5 million CDR3-containing paired-end reads. TCRdb re-called the 5' RACE reads through MiXCR, storing one row per CDR3 protein. The sample holds around 970,000 distinct CDR3 sequences, roughly 50% seen once. In germline, CDR1 is MDHEN, CDR2 SYDVKM. V was shortened by 6 bases and J by 1 base, with 7 bases between the two germline ends. The CDR3 has 12 residues. This clonotype was counted only a few times. Its antigen is undetermined.

Sequenced material: blood. This TCR was recovered from a woman aged 55-70 years in good health. V is TRBV28 and J is TRBJ2-7; D unclear. The CDR3 region has the DNA TGTGCCAGCAGAGAAGGTTCCTACGAGCAGTACTTC. It specifies CASREGSYEQYF.